This entry lists 8 T cell receptor beta chains sequenced from one sample in a study of T cell clonality in common variable immunodeficiency. TCRdb's table, derived via immunoSEQ multiplex PCR, lists solely in-frame clones and lacks some. Altogether more than 45,000 clones were found in the sample, and no singletons occur. Material for sequencing was peripheral blood mononuclear cells. The receptors derive from a person between 18 and 75 years old in good health.

This clone showed up many times. The read terminates 3 residues before the CDR3 end, so the remaining end is supplied by the germline J gene. The rearrangement links TRBV11-2 to TRBJ2-4, with TRBD2 matching 10 bases. Trimming at V came to 3 bases and at J to 7 bases, leaving 6 bases not matched to a gene. Germline V gene data show CDR1 as SGHAT and CDR2 as FQNNGV. The CDR3 has 15 amino acids. Here the CDR3 reads CASSFLAGAGNIQYF. The sequenced CDR3 bases are TGTGCCAGCAGCTTCCTAGCGGGGGCGGGGAACATT.

For this clone: The read halts 3 residues ahead of the CDR3 end, with the missing end drawn from the germline J gene. The chain uses TRBV2 and TRBJ1-3; D may be TRBD1 (5 bases). The V end lost 6 bases, the J end lost 2 bases, and 11 bases lay between the germline ends. Germline CDR1 SNHLY, CDR2 FYNNEI. The CDR3 runs to 14 residues. The CDR3 region is CASRLGGTGNTIYF. CDR3 DNA, as far as it was read: TGTGCCAGCAGACTCGGGGGTACTGGAAACACC.

The sample holds many counts of this clone. The read ends 3 residues early relative to the CDR3; the germline J gene fills the gap. V usage is TRBV12-3 or TRBV12-4 and J usage is TRBJ1-1, with a possible D match to TRBD1 (6 bases). This CDR3 is 14 amino acids long. Between the trimmed V and J ends, which lost 8 bases and 2 bases, there was a span of 15 bases. The chain's CDR3 is CASWGGQPNTEAFF. CDR3 DNA (partial): TGTGCCAGCTGGGGAGGACAGCCTAACACTGAA.

As regards this clone: The read is 3 residues too short to cover the CDR3 end, so that end is filled in from the germline J gene. The V call is TRBV11-2, the J call TRBJ1-2; D ambiguous. Germline V gene sequence: CDR1 SGHAT, CDR2 FQNNGV. This CDR3 has 13 amino acids. The CDR3 protein is CASSLGVTYDYTF. The part of the CDR3 DNA that was read is TGTGCCAGCAGCTTAGGTGTCACTTACGAC.

This clone was counted only a few times. The read gets to within 3 residues of the CDR3 end, and the germline J gene fills in the rest. This chain joins TRBV11-2 and TRBJ2-3; D might be TRBD2 (7 bases). CDR3 length: 15 residues. CDR1 is SGHAT, CDR2 FQNNGV, per germline. The CDR3 sequence: CASSLDGRGGETQYF. CDR3 DNA, as far as it was read: TGTGCCAGCAGCTTAGATGGGAGGGGGGGAGAGACG.

This clone came up many times. The DNA ends 3 residues before the CDR3 does, and the rest of the CDR3 is filled in from the germline J gene. The V call is TRBV7-2, the J call TRBJ2-7; TRBD1 is a possible D gene (5 bases). Germline values: CDR1 SGHTA, CDR2 FQGNSA. CDR3 length: 14 amino acids. Trimming cost V 6 bases and J 2 bases, with 14 bases left between them. The CDR3 is CASRSSQGPYEQYF. Incomplete CDR3 DNA: TGTGCCAGCAGGTCTAGTCAGGGTCCCTACGAG.

This clone showed up many times. CDR3 bases read: TGCAGTGCTAAGGGGGCCCAAAACATT. This sequence encodes CSAKGAQNI. The whole CDR3 sequence reads CSAKGAQNIQYF. This chain joins TRBV20-1 and TRBJ2-4; 7 bases line up with TRBD1. The read finishes 3 residues shy of the CDR3 end, and the germline J gene is used to complete it. V lost 4 bases to trimming and J lost 5 bases; unmatched junction nucleotides: 2. Looked up from germline, CDR1 is DFQATT and CDR2 is SNEGSKA (reference sequence). This CDR3 region has 12 residues.

This clone was seen repeatedly, ten times or more. The read terminates 3 residues ahead of where the CDR3 ends, so the germline J gene completes it. This chain uses TRBV18 with TRBJ2-3, with 14 nucleotides matching TRBD2. The germline V gene has CDR1 KGHSH and CDR2 LQKENI. Trimming removed 1 base from V and 0 bases from J; junction bases left unmatched: 15. The length of the CDR3 is 22 residues. The CDR3 sequence is CASSPLSPGLAGGLASTDTQYF. CDR3 DNA (partial): TGTGCCAGCTCACCACTTAGTCCAGGACTAGCGGGGGGCCTTGCTAGCACAGATACG.